Listed below are T cell receptor beta chains from one sample, sequenced in a study of blood T cell repertoires in COVID-19. TCRdb keeps only in-frame clones here, not all; method: immunoSEQ multiplex PCR. In the table there are about 99,000 clones, about 89% of which are singletons. Sequences were obtained from peripheral blood. The receptors were sampled from a man aged 45 to 65 with acute or convalescent COVID-19. CDR3s leave out the opening cysteine and the closing phenylalanine or tryptophan.

cdr3_aa,cdr3_length,v_call,j_call
ASPVLSNQPQH,11,TRBV6-5,TRBJ1-5
ATSGGKDTPIVQETQY,16,TRBV24-1,TRBJ2-5
ASGGLQNIQY,10,TRBV21-1,TRBJ2-4
ASSPPGLAGDKQY,13,TRBV28,TRBJ2-7
ASSLDPGVKTGELF,14,TRBV5-4,TRBJ2-2
ASTPSEQF,8,TRBV6-5,TRBJ2-1
SVEGTESRVDTEAF,14,TRBV29-1,TRBJ1-1
ASSQLAGGSYNEQF,14,TRBV7-8,TRBJ2-1
ATSDFKRTQY,10,TRBV24-1,TRBJ2-3
ASSLAGQGASYGYT,14,TRBV5-4,TRBJ1-2
ASSYGTHSYNEQF,13,TRBV5-6,TRBJ2-1
AWTSGRSYNEQF,12,TRBV30,TRBJ2-1
ASSLGQGATDTQY,13,TRBV5-6,TRBJ2-3
ASIPGSGLNNEQF,13,TRBV27,TRBJ2-1
ASSLDPGSYEQY,12,TRBV11-2,TRBJ2-7